This paragraph covers one TCR beta chain sequence. As yet, its antigen is unknown. This CDR3 has 12 amino acids. Germline V gene data show CDR1 as MDHEN and CDR2 as SYDVKM. V lost 6 bases and J lost 1, with 4 bases in between. The data originate from a study of cytomegalovirus exposure and HLA in healthy donors. Study-level findings and limits: In a later analysis, several top co-occurrence clusters appeared linked to parvovirus B19, influenza, CMV and Epstein-Barr virus. Later on, analysis showed that most CMV-associated TCR beta chains appeared to be HLA-restricted.

PCR primers comprised 60 Vbeta and 13 Jbeta primers. How the authors handled the data: Unique TCR beta chains totaled roughly 80 million in a later count, with roughly 10 million of them shared. The table came from immunoSEQ multiplex PCR; TCRdb's copy has only in-frame clones and leaves some out. The D gene and trimming were derived from the DNA, and the V and J assignments and clone size from that table. The sample records under 200,000 clones, about 75% being singletons. Sequencing used PBMCs. The chain recombines TRBV28 with TRBJ1-3; D is undetermined. The source is a female donor in good health and CMV-seronegative. The CDR3 sequence is CASRASGNTIYF. CDR3 DNA: TGTGCCAGCAGAGCATCTGGAAACACCATATATTTT.